This TCR beta chain emerged from a study of blood T cell repertoires in COVID-19. Study overall: Acute-phase and convalescent COVID-19 samples originated in the United States, Italy and Spain. PBMCs, B-cell-depleted T cells, or T cells provided the cDNA or gDNA that made up the material.

J gave up 4 bases and V 5 bases, and 13 bases lay outside the gene matches. Germline lookup yields CDR1 MNHNY and CDR2 SVGAGI (reference sequence). The CDR3 runs 17 residues. Study processing details: By means of reference gene primer amplification, nucleated cell counts were estimated. Sequenced by immunoSEQ multiplex PCR; TCRdb stores in-frame clones only, minus some. V and J calls and clone size come straight from that table; D and trimming were deduced from the DNA. The sample has 150,000 to 200,000 clones, 88% seen once. The chain recombines TRBV6-6 with TRBJ2-1, with TRBD1 matching 8 bases. This TCR came from a man aged 60 to 69 with acute or convalescent COVID-19. Sequenced material: peripheral blood. DNA for the CDR3: TGTGCCAGCAGTCGACCCAAACGGACAGGGCAGTACAATGAGCAGTTCTTC. Its protein is CASSRPKRTGQYNEQFF.